Presented here are 16 T cell receptor beta chains from one specimen sequenced in a study of cytomegalovirus exposure and HLA in healthy donors. Use of 60 Vbeta and 13 Jbeta primers characterized the PCR. TCRdb keeps only in-frame clones here, not all; method: immunoSEQ multiplex PCR. The sample holds around 100,000 clones, over 65% seen once. The specimen sequenced was PBMCs. The receptors here all came from a woman aged 18-29 years in good health and CMV-seropositive.

The V call is TRBV27, the J call TRBJ2-7; D not certain. Looked up from germline, CDR1 is MNHEY and CDR2 is SMNVEV (reference sequence). CDR3 size: 18 residues. V lost 4 bases and J lost 2, with 24 bases in between. The DNA for the CDR3 is TGTGCCAGCAGTTCGCAGCAATCATCGACCTCTAGAACCTACGAGCAGTACTTC. Translated, it gives CASSSQQSSTSRTYEQYF.

The V call is TRBV5-1, the J call TRBJ1-1, with 7 nucleotides matching TRBD1. V lost 3 bases, J lost 5 bases, and 16 bases stayed unmatched. CDR3 size: 17 residues. Per the germline V gene, CDR1 is SGHRS and CDR2 is YFSETQ. CDR3 DNA: TGCGCCAGCAGCTCCCGGGGCGCAGGGGGAAGGTATACTGAAGCTTTCTTT. This codes for CASSSRGAGGRYTEAFF.

The chain couples TRBV5-1 to TRBJ1-1; 8 positions agree with TRBD1. The CDR3 extends over 14 amino acids. The germline V gene encodes CDR1 SGHRS and CDR2 YFSETQ. After removal of 1 base from V and 5 bases from J, the junction contained 4 bases not matched to a gene. CDR3 protein: CASSLLQGGTEAFF. The DNA of the CDR3 is TGCGCCAGCAGCTTGTTACAGGGGGGGACTGAAGCTTTCTTT.

This rearrangement joins TRBV10-3 to TRBJ1-2; 7 nucleotides match TRBD1. The CDR3 is 14 amino acids. Germline V CDR1 and CDR2: ENHRY, SYGVKD. V trimming: 0 bases; J trimming: 8 bases; junction bases outside the gene matches: 6. CDR3 loop: CAISESGQGDGYTF. In nucleotides, the CDR3 is TGTGCCATCAGTGAGTCTGGGCAGGGGGACGGCTACACCTTC.

This rearrangement joins TRBV5-4 to TRBJ1-2; D remains unclear. The length of the CDR3 is 14 residues. Germline V gene lookup returns CDR1 SGHNT and CDR2 YYREEE (reference sequence). The ends were cut back, 0 bases at V and 8 bases at J, with 14 bases in the middle. The CDR3 DNA reads TGTGCCAGCAGCTTGGTAGGGAGTCGAGTAGGCTACACCTTC. Protein product: CASSLVGSRVGYTF. Full variable domain (remainder filled in from reference TRBV5-4 and TRBJ1-2): ETGVTQSPTHLIKTRGQQVTLRCSSQSGHNTVSWYQQALGQGPQFIFQYYREEENGRGNFPPRFSGLQFPNYSSELNVNALELDDSALYLCASSLVGSRVGYTFGSGTRLTVV.

The gene calls are TRBV7-2 and TRBJ2-3, with 10 positions matching TRBD2. With 1 base clipped from V and 2 bases from J, the junction kept 6 bases outside the gene matches. The CDR3 extends over 17 amino acids. Germline V gene lookup returns CDR1 SGHTA and CDR2 FQGNSA. In DNA form, the CDR3 reads TGTGCCAGCAGCTTAGATGTCCTAGCGGGGGTCACAGATACGCAGTATTTT. This gives the protein CASSLDVLAGVTDTQYF. The full variable domain, with the rest looked up from reference TRBV7-2 and TRBJ2-3, is GAGVSQSPSNKVTEKGKDVELRCDPISGHTALYWYRQSLGQGLEFLIYFQGNSAPDKSGLPSDRFSAERTGGSVSTLTIQRTQQEDSAVYLCASSLDVLAGVTDTQYFGPGTRLTVL.

The chain recombines TRBV7-3 with TRBJ1-1; D gene unclear. The germline V gene has CDR1 SGHTA and CDR2 FQGTGA. V gave up 6 bases and J gave up 0 bases, with 8 bases separating them. The CDR3 is made up of 13 amino acids. CDR3 residues: CASRNTLNTEAFF. CDR3 coding DNA: TGTGCCAGCAGGAATACACTGAACACTGAAGCTTTCTTT.

V is TRBV4-2 and J is TRBJ2-7, with 9 nucleotides matching TRBD1. V dropped 2 bases and J dropped 6; count of bases not matched to a gene: 8. This CDR3 contains 15 residues. Germline CDR1 and CDR2: LGHNA and YNFKEQ. The CDR3 bases are TGTGCCAGCAGCCAACCTGGACAGGGGAAAAGCGAGCAGTACTTC. Translated: CASSQPGQGKSEQYF.

The chain uses TRBV6-5 and TRBJ1-2; D is unresolved. The CDR3 has 15 residues. V lost 0 bases and J lost 0, with 8 bases in between. In germline, CDR1 is MNHEY, CDR2 SVGAGI. DNA of the CDR3: TGTGCCAGCAGTTACTCTGCCGGGACTAACTATGGCTACACCTTC. Translation gives CASSYSAGTNYGYTF.

The gene calls are TRBV10-1 and TRBJ2-3; 10 nucleotides line up with TRBD1. The CDR3 runs to 16 residues. The germline V gene has CDR1 WNHNN and CDR2 SYGVQD (reference sequence). The V and J ends lost 5 bases and 1 base, in that order; junction bases with no gene match: 6. The DNA for the CDR3 is TGCGCCAGCAGTCCCGTGACAGGGGGCGGCACAGATACGCAGTATTTT. Protein: CASSPVTGGGTDTQYF.

The J gene is TRBJ1-5, the V gene TRBV19; D might be TRBD1 (6 bases). V was pared by 4 bases and J by 4 bases, with 11 bases between. There are 14 residues in the CDR3. Germline V gene data show CDR1 as LNHDA and CDR2 as SQIVND (reference sequence). CDR3: CASSTQGTNQPQHF. DNA of the CDR3: TGTGCCAGTAGTACACAGGGTACTAATCAGCCCCAGCATTTT.

V gene TRBV4-1 combines with J gene TRBJ2-1; tentatively, D is TRBD2 (6 bases). V was trimmed by 0 bases and J by 3 bases, leaving 18 bases between them. CDR3 length equals 18 residues. Looked up from germline, CDR1 is MGHRA and CDR2 is YSYEKL. The CDR3: CASSQDLPSGSSYNEQFF. The DNA for the CDR3 is TGCGCCAGCAGCCAAGACCTTCCCTCCGGGAGTAGCTACAATGAGCAGTTCTTC.

This chain uses TRBV19 with TRBJ1-2; no clear D. Looked up from germline, CDR1 is LNHDA and CDR2 is SQIVND (reference sequence). The germline V and J ends were trimmed by 4 bases and 8 bases, with 11 bases remaining between them. The length of the CDR3 is 12 residues. In DNA, the CDR3 is TGTGCCAGTAGTACAAGAGGCTACGGCTACACCTTC. Translating gives CASSTRGYGYTF.

V gene TRBV15 combines with J gene TRBJ1-1; 7 bases map to TRBD1. In germline, CDR1 is LNHNV, CDR2 YYDKDF (reference sequence). The CDR3 contains 13 residues. V lost 3 bases, J lost 7 bases, and 5 bases stayed unmatched. CDR3 nucleotide sequence: TGTGCCACCAGCAGGGACAACAGGGGTGAAGCTTTCTTT. It yields the protein CATSRDNRGEAFF.

This clone was seen just once. The chain couples TRBV7-9 to TRBJ2-1, with 7 bases matching TRBD2. The junction had 11 bases not matched to a gene; V was cut back by 1 base and J by 8 bases. Germline V gene lookup returns CDR1 SEHNR and CDR2 FQNEAQ (reference sequence). This CDR3 is built from 16 residues. The CDR3 here is CASSLGGAGEVYEQFF. The CDR3 DNA is TGTGCCAGCAGCTTAGGAGGTGCGGGAGAGGTCTATGAGCAGTTCTTC.

The genes are TRBV2 and TRBJ2-3; 13 bases are shared with TRBD2. The CDR3 runs to 16 residues. Germline CDR1 is SNHLY and CDR2 is FYNNEI. V was clipped by 5 bases and J by 2 bases; unmatched bases: 4. The CDR3 nucleotides read TGTGCCAGCAGTCTAACTAGCGGGAGGGTCACAGATACGCAGTATTTT. It codes for CASSLTSGRVTDTQYF.